This T cell receptor (beta chain) was identified in a study of T cells in Graves' hyperthyroidism and ophthalmopathy. The CDR3 consists of 16 residues. V was clipped by 5 bases and J by 7 bases; unmatched bases: 14. The germline V gene has CDR1 MNHEY and CDR2 SVGEGT. Worth noting for this clonotype: The target antigen is unknown.

RNA transcripts yielded amplified TCR beta CDR3 regions. With the HTBI primer set, the TCR CDR3 went through a first round of RT-PCR. TCRdb analysed the multiplex PCR reads with MiXCR anew, one entry per CDR3 protein. This table holds about 690,000 distinct CDR3 sequences, about 18% found once. Regarding the study as a whole: Blood also carried most thyroid clonotypes expanded above 0.001.

The sequenced material came from blood. The V call is TRBV6-2 or TRBV6-3, the J call TRBJ1-5; TRBD1 aligns across 7 bases. The origin of this receptor is a man aged 50 or older with Graves' hyperthyroidism. CDR3 DNA sequence: TGTGCCAGCAGTGCCCCCCCACAGGGGAAGGGGCAGCCCCAGCATTTT. Its protein product is CASSAPPQGKGQPQHF.